Below, one T cell receptor (beta chain) is given with its context. No antigen is known for it. Produced via immunoSEQ multiplex PCR; TCRdb's table is partial and in-frame only. The repertoire includes more than 70,000 clones, around 85% of them detected once, and over 4% sits in the top ten. This sample was taken from a study of OX40 agonist ivuxolimab in advanced cancers. For the study at large: Three patients got partial responses; one had hepatocellular carcinoma and two had cutaneous melanoma.

There are 18 residues in the CDR3. V shed 0 bases, J shed 2 bases, and the junction held 12 bases outside the gene matches. Germline V lookup: CDR1 SGHRS, CDR2 YFSETQ. Study results and limitations: Expanded clones were, on average, more numerous in CD8+ T cells than in CD4+.

V is TRBV5-1 and J is TRBJ2-5; 8 bases agree with TRBD1. Sequences were derived from CD4+ or CD8+ T cells sorted from blood, sampled in a trial of the OX40 agonist ivuxolimab. The receptor's source is an adult with an advanced solid tumor such as melanoma, head and neck, liver or kidney cancer. CDR3 protein: CASSLGQGRSGGQETQYF. The CDR3 DNA sequence: TGCGCCAGCAGCTTGGGACAGGGGAGGAGCGGTGGTCAAGAGACCCAGTACTTC.